The following is a TCR beta chain sequence with its context. Its antigen is currently unknown. The data belong to a study of T cells in Graves' hyperthyroidism and ophthalmopathy. Study-wide points: Ophthalmopathy got predicted by the model a median around six months before its onset.

What was amplified from RNA transcripts were TCR beta CDR3 regions. When the TCR CDR3 underwent first-round RT-PCR, the HTBI primer set was used. TCRdb passed the multiplex PCR reads through MiXCR, listing each CDR3 protein once. This table has some 500,000 distinct CDR3 sequences, around 22% appearing once. Deletions cut 5 bases from V and 11 bases from J, with 18 bases between. The CDR3 is made up of 13 amino acids. Specimen: blood. The receptor comes from a woman aged 25 to 39 with Graves' ophthalmopathy. The V call is TRBV12-3 or TRBV12-4, the J call TRBJ1-1; D perhaps matches TRBD1 (6 bases). The CDR3 spells CASSPSDRIGAFF. CDR3 bases: TGTGCCAGCAGTCCCTCCGACAGGATCGGGGCTTTCTTT.